These T cell receptor beta chains were read from a single sample in a study of control samples from healthy donors and cancer patients. Profiled with immunoSEQ multiplex PCR; TCRdb holds only in-frame clones, not every one. The sample shows 85,000 to 90,000 clones, approximately 89% of them seen only once. The sequenced sample was blood. The receptors were gathered from a man aged 30 to 39 in good health. The conserved cysteine and the conserved F or W are not part of the CDR3 here. Clone size is given for some rows only: seen once, a few or many times, or a class if the clone is expanded.

v_call	j_call	clone_size	cdr3_aa
TRBV29-1	TRBJ1-2	-	SVGGQDYGYT
TRBV7-9	TRBJ2-3	-	ASSLALTWGTDTQY
TRBV9	TRBJ2-3	-	ASSVDSGGADTQY
TRBV7-9	TRBJ1-2	-	ASSLGEGAYGYT
TRBV5-4	TRBJ2-3	-	ASNIGGGSTDTQY
TRBV6-6	TRBJ1-1	-	ASSYSAGQDTEAF
TRBV25-1	TRBJ1-3	-	ASSERGNSGNTIY
TRBV9	TRBJ2-5	-	ASSATYDTGQGTQY
TRBV5-8	TRBJ2-7	few	ASSLGPGQGNGGYEQY
TRBV4-1	TRBJ1-1	-	ASSQEGQVNTEAF